One T cell receptor beta chain is described in this entry. This sample is drawn from a study of control samples from healthy donors and cancer patients. The protocol was immunoSEQ multiplex PCR, while the TCRdb copy is restricted to in-frame clones and leaves out a portion. The sample includes roughly 160,000 clones, nearly 96% seen only once; the top ten take 0.95% to 1.1%. This CDR3 is built from 14 residues. Germline V gene sequence: CDR1 MGHRA, CDR2 YSYEKL. V shed 4 bases and J 9 bases; nucleotides not matched to a gene: 9. The sequence came from a woman aged 25-40 years in good health. The material sequenced was blood. V usage is TRBV4-1 and J usage is TRBJ1-5; 7 bases align to TRBD1. The CDR3 nucleotides are TGCGCCAGCAGCCCGACAGGGTCTGGTTTGCCCCAGCATTTT. Translating it yields CASSPTGSGLPQHF.